This T cell receptor (beta chain) was profiled in a study of lung T cells in sarcoidosis with Löfgren's syndrome. Study-level background: Sarcoidosis features CD4+ T cell accumulation in bronchoalveolar lavage fluid. Repertoire analyses centered on Löfgren's syndrome patients.

Turning to this clonotype: Its target is not known.

Using its own MiXCR run on the reads, TCRdb lists one record per CDR3 protein. The sample shows tens of thousands of distinct CDR3 sequences, 21% of them seen only once. Trimming took off 5 bases at V and 4 bases at J, with 13 bases between the two ends. This CDR3 has 14 amino acids. CDR1 and CDR2 (germline): LGHDT, YNNKEL (reference sequence). Findings of the study overall: TRAV12-1 preferentially paired with TRBV2, with homologous CDR3s. Versus controls, Löfgren's syndrome patients reportedly showed TRAV12-1 and TRBV2 as most expanded.

The rearrangement uses TRBV3-1 and TRBJ2-3; D perhaps matches TRBD2 (6 bases). The TCR originated in a human donor with sarcoidosis (Löfgren's syndrome or another form), or a control subject (not recorded which). What was sequenced was CD4+ T cells from PBMCs. CDR3 bases: TGTGCCAGCAGCGCGCGGGGTCTGGCAGATACGCAGTATTTT. Translating it yields CASSARGLADTQYF.